The sample holds one count of the clone carrying this T cell receptor beta chain. Germline V gene data show CDR1 as ENHRY and CDR2 as SYGVKD. The V and J ends lost 4 bases and 1 base respectively, with 7 bases between them. The CDR3 length is 13 residues. Methods used by the authors: Reference gene primer amplification gave estimated nucleated cell counts. The table came from immunoSEQ multiplex PCR; TCRdb's copy has only in-frame clones and leaves some out. V and J calls plus clone size are reproduced from that table; the DNA served to infer D and trimming. The sample shows around 250,000 clones, roughly 88% of them seen only once. The record originates from a study of blood T cell repertoires in COVID-19.

The clonotype was recovered from a woman aged 40 to 50 who had been exposed to COVID-19. V usage is TRBV10-3 and J usage is TRBJ1-1, with unresolved D. The sequenced sample was PBMCs or T cells enriched from blood (not recorded which). The CDR3 region has the DNA TGTGCCATCAGTGGCAGAACGAACACTGAAGCTTTCTTT. This codes for CAISGRTNTEAFF.